This TCR beta chain came from a study of blood T cell repertoires in COVID-19 (dated by TCRdb to about 2020). Regarding the research as a whole: Samples from collaborators originated in the United States, Italy and Spain and spanned both the acute and convalescent phases of COVID-19. The samples were drawn from the first 160 participants of the ongoing ImmuneRACE study and from 1,254 subjects provided by 6 global collaborators. The repertoires were released in a freely available public database intended as a resource for research on the immune response to SARS-CoV-2. The material from the prospective study consisted of cDNA or gDNA derived from T cells, B-cell-depleted T cells, or PBMCs. Where HLA class I and class II types were available, the types were taken from metadata supplied by the sample provider, not from assay-based typing. Nearly every sample came with metadata listing a de-identified subject ID, COVID-19 status, age in years and sex. The dataset comprised deeply sampled blood TCRbeta repertoires from subjects exposed to, actively infected with, or recovered from COVID-19.

TCRbeta CDR3 regions were amplified from genomic DNA by means of the immunoSEQ Assay, a bias-controlled multiplex PCR. Turning to the authors' computational methods: The number of nucleated cells in each sample was estimated by amplification of reference gene primers within the assay. To quantify the absolute abundance of each unique TCRbeta CDR3 rearrangement, sequence reads were collapsed and filtered. For each sample, productive Simpson clonality was calculated as the square root of Simpson's diversity index over productive rearrangements. Here the immuneACCESS table is served through TCRdb, limited to in-frame sequences with V and J called. Missing clones are a known gap in these copies; in checked studies unresolved V genes cover under half, and the rest lacks a known reason. V, J and clone size reflect that table, while D and trimming were determined from the DNA. In this sample the table shows about 150,000 clones, approximately 84% of which occur a single time. Roughly 45% of the sample comes from the top ten.

The CDR3 spans 15 residues, from the cysteine through the phenylalanine. The read is trimmed to its CDR3 DNA, 45 bases read in frame from base 1. CDR1 and CDR2, looked up from the germline V gene (reference sequence), are SGHNT and YYREEE. A distance of 15 bases separates the germline ends of V and J, which lose 3 bases and 5 bases respectively. The collaborating institutions used their own protocols to collect whole blood in K2EDTA tubes. For TCRbeta analysis, collaborators shipped samples as frozen whole blood, isolated PBMCs, or DNA extracted from either of those sample types. General findings and caveats noted by the study authors: The quantity of clinical and demographic metadata differed by source and by participant and was supplied without curation.

Note on this clone: This receptor's antigen is unknown. Base qualities were left out, and no much larger clone turns up one base away.

Specimen: peripheral blood. The sequence links TRBV5-4 to TRBJ2-1; possibly the D gene is TRBD1, per 5 matching bases. This sequence originates from a human donor in a cohort sampled during active COVID-19. The DNA reads as follows: TGTGCCAGCAGCTCGGAGTGGACATTCCACAATGAGCAGTTCTTC. Its product reads: CASSSEWTFHNEQFF.